The 9 T cell receptor beta chains in this list originate from one sample, sequenced in a study of cytomegalovirus exposure and HLA in healthy donors (dated by TCRdb to about 2017). Preparation of the library involved the immunoSEQ multiplex PCR assay. The clones in this table, taken by TCRdb from immuneACCESS, are in-frame only. Not every clone is retained; where verified, under half of the shortfall comes from an unresolved V gene, and the cause of the rest is unknown. Recorded for this sample are over 200,000 clones; 80% to 85% of them occurred a single time. The ten largest clones take up over 11% of the sample. Sequencing was carried out using PBMCs. These TCRs come from a woman in her 30s in good health and CMV-seropositive.

This sequence joins TRBV11-2 and TRBJ2-7, with D hard to call. Germline lookup yields CDR1 SGHAT and CDR2 FQNNGV. Trimming pared 1 base from V and 6 bases from J, leaving 7 bases between. CDR3 length: 12 amino acids. CDR3 bases: TGTGCCAGCAGCTTAGGTGCAGGCGAGCAGTACTTC. This translates into CASSLGAGEQYF.

This sequence joins TRBV4-1 and TRBJ1-5; D uncertain. V was clipped by 1 base and J by 4 bases, with 11 bases between them. Germline V lookup: CDR1 MGHRA, CDR2 YSYEKL. This CDR3 is built from 15 residues. The CDR3 here is CASSQADVRNQPQHF. The DNA of the CDR3 is TGCGCCAGCAGCCAAGCGGATGTCCGGAATCAGCCCCAGCATTTT.

The rearrangement links TRBV5-1 to TRBJ2-2; 9 nucleotides line up with TRBD1. The V and J ends lost 4 bases and 7 bases, in that order; junction bases with no gene match: 8. CDR1 and CDR2 (germline): SGHRS, YFSETQ. The CDR3 extends over 15 amino acids. Written as DNA, the CDR3 is TGCGCCAGCAGCCTTGGACAGGGGAGGCACGGGGAGCTGTTTTTT. Translated: CASSLGQGRHGELFF.

The genes are TRBV2 and TRBJ1-4; D is uncertain. V was shortened by 8 bases and J by 0 bases, with 10 bases between the two germline ends. The CDR3 covers 14 residues. From germline, CDR1 is SNHLY and CDR2 FYNNEI. CDR3: CASARFATNEKLFF. Here the CDR3 DNA reads TGTGCCAGCGCCCGATTTGCAACTAATGAAAAACTGTTTTTT.

The V and J genes are TRBV19 and TRBJ1-2; 7 nucleotides align to TRBD1. The germline V gene encodes CDR1 LNHDA and CDR2 SQIVND (reference sequence). The CDR3 consists of 12 residues. J gave up 8 bases and V 5 bases, and 5 bases lay outside the gene matches. DNA of the CDR3: TGTGCCAGTAGTCCGACAGGGAACGGCTACACCTTC. Translated: CASSPTGNGYTF.

The rearrangement links TRBV5-1 to TRBJ1-1, with D possibly matching TRBD1 (6 bases). The CDR3 spans 13 residues. With 3 bases removed from V and 4 bases from J, the gap between germline ends came to 10 bases. The germline CDR1 and CDR2 sequences are SGHRS and YFSETQ. CDR3 in amino acids: CASSSRGSTEAFF. The DNA for the CDR3 is TGCGCCAGCAGCTCCAGGGGTTCCACTGAAGCTTTCTTT. The whole variable domain, remainder taken from reference TRBV5-1 and TRBJ1-1, is KAGVTQTPRYLIKTRGQQVTLSCSPISGHRSVSWYQQTPGQGLQFLFEYFSETQRNKGNFPGRFSGRQFSNSRSEMNVSTLELGDSALYLCASSSRGSTEAFFGQGTRLTVV.

This chain links TRBV6-5 with TRBJ2-1; D perhaps matches TRBD2 (6 bases). Trimming left V 2 bases short and J 8 bases short, with 16 bases between. The CDR3 length is 15 residues. CDR1 and CDR2 (germline): MNHEY, SVGAGI. CDR3 residues: CASSYRDLPWDEQFF. The CDR3 region has the DNA TGTGCCAGCAGTTACCGGGACTTACCCTGGGATGAGCAGTTCTTC.

Written as DNA, the CDR3 is TGTGCCAGCAGTCACAGGGTTTCAGATACGCAGTATTTT. It is translated as CASSHRVSDTQYF. The J gene is TRBJ2-3, the V gene TRBV6-6; a possible D gene is TRBD1 (6 bases). Germline CDR1 MNHNY, CDR2 SVGAGI (reference sequence). V was pared by 5 bases and J by 4 bases, with 10 bases between. The CDR3 contains 13 residues.

This clone was seen a few times. The chain couples TRBV19 to TRBJ2-7, with unresolved D. Looked up from germline, CDR1 is LNHDA and CDR2 is SQIVND (reference sequence). V lost 6 bases and J lost 2, with 20 bases in between. CDR3 length: 16 residues. The DNA of the CDR3 is TGTGCCAGTAGCCCTAATCCAAGGAGCCCGACCTACGAGCAGTACTTC. Translated, it gives CASSPNPRSPTYEQYF.